The next 20 T cell receptor beta chains were all read from a single sample in a study of blood T cell repertoires in COVID-19. Using immunoSEQ multiplex PCR, the repertoire was profiled, and TCRdb retains in-frame clones only, with some absent. The repertoire holds 170,000 or so clones, 70% to 90% seen once, with roughly 2.5% in the top ten. Sequencing was carried out using peripheral blood. The receptor source for this set is a man between 40 and 49 years old with active or convalescent COVID-19.

The gene calls are TRBV18 and TRBJ1-4, with TRBD1 as a possible D gene (6 bases). Trimming shortened V by 3 bases and J by 4 bases, and 9 bases separated the two germline ends. Germline V gene lookup returns CDR1 KGHSH and CDR2 LQKENI. This CDR3 contains 14 residues. CDR3: CASSPDSLNEKLFF. The CDR3 nucleotides are TGTGCCAGCTCACCGGACAGTCTTAATGAAAAACTGTTTTTT.

The rearrangement joins TRBV29-1 to TRBJ2-1, with 11 bases aligning to TRBD2. The CDR3 is 16 residues long. The germline V gene has CDR1 SQVTM and CDR2 ANQGSEA. Germline trimming cut 1 base from V and 3 bases from J; bases unmatched to any gene: 5. Here the CDR3 reads CSVEGIAGGFYNEQFF. The CDR3 DNA reads as TGCAGCGTTGAAGGCATAGCGGGGGGGTTCTACAATGAGCAGTTCTTC.

A remark on this clone: The DNA is omitted, as the CDR3 cannot be located on it reliably, and the CDR3 follows TCRdb's listing. The rearrangement links TRBV28 to TRBJ1-2; TRBD1, the table's D call, lacks a check against the DNA. Germline V gene lookup returns CDR1 MDHEN and CDR2 SYDVKM. The CDR3 has 15 amino acids, counting both end residues. CDR3 protein: CASSSSDIPNYGYTF.

V is TRBV28 and J is TRBJ2-3, with 12 nucleotides matching TRBD2. The V segment lost 4 bases and the J segment 6 bases; nucleotides outside the gene matches: 5. Germline CDR1 is MDHEN and CDR2 is SYDVKM. The CDR3 runs to 15 residues. CDR3 coding DNA: TGTGCCAGCAGTTCTAGCGGGGGGGCACACGATACGCAGTATTTT. It yields the protein CASSSSGGAHDTQYF.

CDR3 residues: CASSHGTDKSGANVLTF. The CDR3, as DNA: TGCGCCAGCTCTCACGGGACAGATAAATCTGGGGCCAACGTCCTGACTTTC. The chain links TRBV5-1 to TRBJ2-6, with 7 bases matching TRBD1. J lost 1 base, V lost 7 bases, and 11 bases had no gene match. Germline V gene lookup returns CDR1 SGHRS and CDR2 YFSETQ. CDR3 size: 17 residues.

The chain couples TRBV6-5 to TRBJ1-1; 7 bases map to TRBD1. Trimming cost V 5 bases and J 5 bases; bases outside gene matches: 8. Germline loops: CDR1 MNHEY, CDR2 SVGAGI. The length of the CDR3 is 14 residues. CDR3 DNA sequence: TGTGCCAGCAGTAACAACAGGGGTAAAACTGAAGCTTTCTTT. The encoded protein is CASSNNRGKTEAFF.

This clone showed up just a few times. V is TRBV6-1 and J is TRBJ2-7; D possibly corresponds to TRBD2 (5 bases). Trimming cost V 4 bases and J 4 bases, with 23 bases left between them. The CDR3 extends over 17 amino acids. Germline CDR1 is MNHNS and CDR2 is SASEGT. The CDR3 reads CASSGFKRAGGVYEQYF. Here the CDR3 DNA reads TGTGCCAGCAGTGGTTTTAAGAGGGCGGGCGGAGTATACGAGCAGTACTTC.

The J gene is TRBJ2-3, the V gene TRBV5-1; a weak D match, TRBD1 (5 bases). CDR3 length: 15 amino acids. CDR1 SGHRS and CDR2 YFSETQ come from the germline V gene. V was cut by 3 bases and J by 2 bases, with 13 bases left in between. The CDR3: CASSWTKLYTDTQYF. CDR3 nucleotide sequence: TGCGCCAGCAGCTGGACAAAGCTCTACACAGATACGCAGTATTTT.

This chain links TRBV29-1 with TRBJ2-1; 8 nucleotides match TRBD1. V shed 5 bases, J shed 15 bases, and the junction held 9 bases outside the gene matches. Germline V gene lookup returns CDR1 SQVTM and CDR2 ANQGSEA. The CDR3 has 11 residues. CDR3 protein: CSVKPDRVAFF. In nucleotides, the CDR3 is TGCAGCGTTAAACCGGACAGGGTTGCGTTCTTC.

This sequence joins TRBV25-1 and TRBJ1-1; 7 positions agree with TRBD1. The length of the CDR3 is 14 residues. CDR1 is MGHDK, CDR2 SYGVNS, per germline. V shed 9 bases and J 0 bases; nucleotides not matched to a gene: 7. CDR3 nucleotides: TGTGCCAGGTGGGACAGCAAAATGAACACTGAAGCTTTCTTT. Amino acids: CARWDSKMNTEAFF.

The chain carries TRBV12-5 and TRBJ2-7; 12 bases map to TRBD2. Germline-derived CDR1 and CDR2 are LGHNT and FRNRAP. The CDR3 spans 15 residues. V lost 5 bases and J lost 6; bases outside the gene matches: 8. The chain's CDR3 is CASGTGLAGNSEQYF. The DNA for the CDR3 is TGTGCTAGTGGTACCGGACTAGCGGGGAACTCCGAGCAGTACTTC.

The chain couples TRBV7-2 to TRBJ2-7; D uncertain. The CDR3 covers 14 residues. From germline, CDR1 is SGHTA and CDR2 FQGNSA. V lost 5 bases to trimming and J lost 5 bases, with 16 bases between them. CDR3 DNA: TGTGCCAGCAGCACGGTACCCGTATCAAACGAGCAGTACTTC. This translates into CASSTVPVSNEQYF.

The J gene is TRBJ2-3, the V gene TRBV24-1, with D perhaps TRBD2 (5 bases). The CDR3 consists of 13 residues. Per the germline V gene, CDR1 is KGHDR and CDR2 is SFDVKD. The ends were cut back, 9 bases at V and 5 bases at J, with 14 bases in the middle. The CDR3 loop reads CATSGIGGDTQYF. The CDR3, as DNA: TGTGCCACCTCCGGAATCGGAGGAGATACGCAGTATTTT.

The chain uses TRBV10-3 and TRBJ1-3; TRBD1 matches 8 bases. CDR3 size: 16 residues. Germline-derived CDR1 and CDR2 are ENHRY and SYGVKD. V shed 6 bases and J 0 bases; nucleotides not matched to a gene: 7. The CDR3 loop reads CAISPWTGSSGNTIYF. In nucleotides, the CDR3 is TGTGCCATCAGCCCTTGGACAGGGAGCTCTGGAAACACCATATATTTT.

This clone was recorded a few times. This sequence joins TRBV12-3 or TRBV12-4 and TRBJ1-1; D is uncertain. V dropped 5 bases and J dropped 7 bases, with 11 bases sitting between them. The CDR3 spans 12 residues. The CDR3 region has the DNA TGTGCCAGCAGTCCACGAAGCGATGAAGCTTTCTTT. Amino acid sequence: CASSPRSDEAFF.

The chain joins TRBV3-1 (or the pseudogene TRBV3-2) to TRBJ1-1; D perhaps matches TRBD1 (6 bases). V lost 4 bases to trimming and J lost 5 bases, with 14 bases between them. Germline V CDR1 and CDR2: LGHDT, YNNKEL (reference sequence). This CDR3 comprises 14 residues. As DNA, the CDR3 is TGTGCCAGCAGCCTCAGGGGAGGGGATACTGAAGCTTTCTTT. Translating it yields CASSLRGGDTEAFF.

This clone was recorded a few times. This rearrangement joins TRBV6-2 or TRBV6-3 to TRBJ2-2, with D perhaps TRBD2 (6 bases). Trimming left V 5 bases short and J 0 bases short, with 10 bases between. The CDR3 sequence is 15 residues long. Germline V gene data show CDR1 as MNHEY and CDR2 as SVGEGT. The CDR3 DNA sequence: TGTGCCAGCAGTCAGCTAGCGCCGAACACCGGGGAGCTGTTTTTT. Its translation: CASSQLAPNTGELFF.

The genes are TRBV5-1 and TRBJ1-1; unclear D gene. CDR3 length: 13 residues. Germline CDR1 SGHRS, CDR2 YFSETQ. Trimming took 1 base from V and 6 from J, leaving 10 bases between them. For the CDR3, the DNA is TGCGCCAGCAGCTTGATTCCCTGGCCTGAAGCTTTCTTT. Its protein is CASSLIPWPEAFF.

A few counts support this clone. This chain links TRBV3-1 (or the pseudogene TRBV3-2) with TRBJ1-6; unclear D gene. The germline V gene has CDR1 LGHDT and CDR2 YNNKEL (reference sequence). The CDR3 runs 19 residues. Trimming removed 0 bases from V and 0 bases from J, with 15 bases in between. The CDR3 is CASSQDLSVLSSYNSPLHF. The CDR3 bases are TGTGCCAGCAGCCAAGATTTAAGTGTCCTGAGCTCCTATAATTCACCCCTCCACTTT.

This clone has just a few counts. The V and J genes are TRBV30 and TRBJ1-1, with D maybe TRBD1 (5 bases). Between the trimmed V and J ends, which lost 3 bases and 5 bases, there was a span of 25 bases. Looked up from germline, CDR1 is GTSNPN and CDR2 is SVGIG (reference sequence). The CDR3 has 17 residues. CDR3 sequence reads: CAWRAFGGVKVETEAFF. The CDR3 DNA sequence: TGTGCCTGGAGGGCGTTCGGGGGGGTGAAGGTGGAAACTGAAGCTTTCTTT.